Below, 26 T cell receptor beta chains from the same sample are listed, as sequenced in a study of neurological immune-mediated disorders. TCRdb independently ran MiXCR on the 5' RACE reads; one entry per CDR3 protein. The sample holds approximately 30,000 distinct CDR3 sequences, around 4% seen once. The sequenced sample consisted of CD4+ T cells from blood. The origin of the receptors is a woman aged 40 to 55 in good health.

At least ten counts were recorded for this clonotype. Here the CDR3 reads CASTAFSGRPQYF. In DNA form, the CDR3 reads TGTGCCAGCACCGCCTTTAGCGGGAGGCCTCAGTACTTC. The chain couples TRBV28 to TRBJ2-4; TRBD2 matches at 10 bases. V lost 7 bases to trimming and J lost 12 bases; unmatched junction nucleotides: 9. This CDR3 is 13 amino acids long. Germline values: CDR1 MDHEN, CDR2 SYDVKM.

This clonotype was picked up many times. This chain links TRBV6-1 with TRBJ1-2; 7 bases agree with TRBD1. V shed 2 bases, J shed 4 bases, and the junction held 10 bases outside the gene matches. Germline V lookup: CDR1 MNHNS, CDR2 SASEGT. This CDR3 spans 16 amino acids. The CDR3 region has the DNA TGTGCCAGCAGTGAACCGCAAAGGGGGCTCGGCTATGGCTACACCTTC. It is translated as CASSEPQRGLGYGYTF.

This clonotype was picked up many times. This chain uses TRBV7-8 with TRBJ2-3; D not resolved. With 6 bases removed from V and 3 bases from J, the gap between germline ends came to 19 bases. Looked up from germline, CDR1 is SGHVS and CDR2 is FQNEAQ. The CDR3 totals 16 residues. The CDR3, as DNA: TGTGCCAGCAGTTATCCCCCGGGCCTGGGAACAGATACGCAGTATTTT. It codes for CASSYPPGLGTDTQYF.

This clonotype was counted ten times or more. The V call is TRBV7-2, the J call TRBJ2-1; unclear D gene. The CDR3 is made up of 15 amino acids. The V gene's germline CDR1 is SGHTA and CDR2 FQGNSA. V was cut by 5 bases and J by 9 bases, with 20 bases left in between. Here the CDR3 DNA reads TGTGCCAGCAGCCCGGGTGGCCAGTGGTCGGGTGAGCAGTTCTTC. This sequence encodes CASSPGGQWSGEQFF. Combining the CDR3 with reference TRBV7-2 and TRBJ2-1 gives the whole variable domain GAGVSQSPSNKVTEKGKDVELRCDPISGHTALYWYRQSLGQGLEFLIYFQGNSAPDKSGLPSDRFSAERTGGSVSTLTIQRTQQEDSAVYLCASSPGGQWSGEQFFGPGTRLTVL.

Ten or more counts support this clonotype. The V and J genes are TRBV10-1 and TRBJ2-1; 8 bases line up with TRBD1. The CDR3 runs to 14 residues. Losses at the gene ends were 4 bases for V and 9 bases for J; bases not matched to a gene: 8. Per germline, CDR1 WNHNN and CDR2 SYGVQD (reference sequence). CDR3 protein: CASSVAGGRSEQFF. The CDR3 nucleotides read TGCGCCAGCAGTGTGGCAGGGGGCCGGAGTGAGCAGTTCTTC.

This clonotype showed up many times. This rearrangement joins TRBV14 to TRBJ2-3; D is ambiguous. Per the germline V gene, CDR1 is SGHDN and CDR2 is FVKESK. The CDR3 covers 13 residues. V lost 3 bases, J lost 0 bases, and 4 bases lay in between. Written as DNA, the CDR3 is TGTGCCAGCAGCCACCTTAGCACAGATACGCAGTATTTT. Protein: CASSHLSTDTQYF.

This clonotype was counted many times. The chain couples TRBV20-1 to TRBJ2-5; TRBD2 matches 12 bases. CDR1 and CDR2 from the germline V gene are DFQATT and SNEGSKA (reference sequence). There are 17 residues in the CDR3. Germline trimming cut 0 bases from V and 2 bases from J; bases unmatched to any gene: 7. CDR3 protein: CSARDLASGRGQETQYF. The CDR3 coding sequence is TGCAGTGCTAGAGATCTGGCTAGCGGGAGGGGGCAAGAGACCCAGTACTTC.

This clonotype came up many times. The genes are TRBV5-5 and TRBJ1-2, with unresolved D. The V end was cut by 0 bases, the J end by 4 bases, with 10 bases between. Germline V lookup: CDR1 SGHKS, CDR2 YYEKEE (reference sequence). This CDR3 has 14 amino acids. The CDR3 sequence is CASSLESEPYGYTF. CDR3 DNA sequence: TGTGCCAGCAGCTTGGAGTCAGAACCCTATGGCTACACCTTC.

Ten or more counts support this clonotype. CDR3 nucleotides: TGCAGTGCTCGCCAAGCGGGGGGGCATGAGACCCAGTACTTC. The encoded protein is CSARQAGGHETQYF. V gene TRBV20-1 combines with J gene TRBJ2-5; 10 nucleotides line up with TRBD2. With 5 bases clipped from V and 5 bases from J, the junction kept 8 bases outside the gene matches. This CDR3 comprises 14 residues. Germline V gene data show CDR1 as DFQATT and CDR2 as SNEGSKA (reference sequence).

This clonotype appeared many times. This CDR3 is CASSWGQSTNTEAFF. The CDR3 DNA follows: TGCGCCAGCAGCTGGGGACAGAGTACGAACACTGAAGCTTTCTTT. The chain links TRBV5-1 to TRBJ1-1; TRBD1 agrees at 7 bases. The V and J ends lost 3 bases and 1 base, in that order; junction bases with no gene match: 6. The V gene's germline CDR1 is SGHRS and CDR2 YFSETQ. This CDR3 has 15 residues.

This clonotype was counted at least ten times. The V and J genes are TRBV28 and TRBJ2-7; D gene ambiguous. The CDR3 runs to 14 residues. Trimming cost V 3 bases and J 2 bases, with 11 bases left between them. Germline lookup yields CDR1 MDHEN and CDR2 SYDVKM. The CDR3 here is CASSLAPLPYEQYF. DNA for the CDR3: TGTGCCAGCAGTTTGGCCCCTCTCCCCTACGAGCAGTACTTC.

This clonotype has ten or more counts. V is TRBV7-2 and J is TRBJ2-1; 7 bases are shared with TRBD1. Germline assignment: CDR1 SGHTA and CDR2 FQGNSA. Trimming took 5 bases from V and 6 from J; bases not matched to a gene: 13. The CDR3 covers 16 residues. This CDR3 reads CASSRWDSAILNEQFF. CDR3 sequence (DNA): TGTGCCAGCAGCCGGTGGGACAGCGCCATCCTCAATGAGCAGTTCTTC. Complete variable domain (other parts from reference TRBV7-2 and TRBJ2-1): GAGVSQSPSNKVTEKGKDVELRCDPISGHTALYWYRQSLGQGLEFLIYFQGNSAPDKSGLPSDRFSAERTGGSVSTLTIQRTQQEDSAVYLCASSRWDSAILNEQFFGPGTRLTVL.

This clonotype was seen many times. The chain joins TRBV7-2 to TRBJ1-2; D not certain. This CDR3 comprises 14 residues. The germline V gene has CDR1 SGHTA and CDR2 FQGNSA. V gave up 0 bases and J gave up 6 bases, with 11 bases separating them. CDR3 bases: TGTGCCAGCAGCTTAGCCAGACCCCCCGATGGCTACACCTTC. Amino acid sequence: CASSLARPPDGYTF.

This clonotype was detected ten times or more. In DNA, the CDR3 is TGTGCCAGCAGCCTCAAATTCGCAGGGGCGAGTGCCAAAAACATTCAGTACTTC. Translated, it gives CASSLKFAGASAKNIQYF. The chain is built from TRBV6-2 or TRBV6-3 and TRBJ2-4; maybe TRBD1 (6 bases). Trimming stripped 6 bases from V and 1 base from J, with 22 bases between. The V gene's germline CDR1 is MNHEY and CDR2 SVGEGT. This CDR3 has 18 amino acids.

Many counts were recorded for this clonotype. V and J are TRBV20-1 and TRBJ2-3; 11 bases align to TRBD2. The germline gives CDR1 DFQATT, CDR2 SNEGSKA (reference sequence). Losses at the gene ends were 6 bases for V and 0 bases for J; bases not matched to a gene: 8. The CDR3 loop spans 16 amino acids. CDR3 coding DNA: TGCAGTGCCACTGGGGGACTAGCGGCAAGCACAGATACGCAGTATTTT. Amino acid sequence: CSATGGLAASTDTQYF.

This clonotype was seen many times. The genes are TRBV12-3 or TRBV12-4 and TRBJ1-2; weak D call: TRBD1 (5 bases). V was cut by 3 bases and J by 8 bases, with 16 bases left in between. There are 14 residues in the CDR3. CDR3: CASSFSGPNLGYTF. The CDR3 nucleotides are TGTGCCAGCAGTTTTTCGGGGCCCAACCTCGGCTACACCTTC.

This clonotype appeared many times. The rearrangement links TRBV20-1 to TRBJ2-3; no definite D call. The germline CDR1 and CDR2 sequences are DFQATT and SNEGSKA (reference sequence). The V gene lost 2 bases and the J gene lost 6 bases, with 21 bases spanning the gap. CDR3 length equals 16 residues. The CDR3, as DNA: TGCAGTGCTAGAATTGGGCCGGGCTATATGTCGGATACGCAGTATTTT. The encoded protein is CSARIGPGYMSDTQYF.

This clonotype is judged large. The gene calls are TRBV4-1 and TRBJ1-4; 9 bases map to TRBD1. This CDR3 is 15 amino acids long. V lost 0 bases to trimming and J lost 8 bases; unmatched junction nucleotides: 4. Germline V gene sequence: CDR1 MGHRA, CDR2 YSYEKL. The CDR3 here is CASSQDPGTGEKLFF. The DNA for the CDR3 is TGCGCCAGCAGCCAAGATCCGGGGACAGGGGAAAAACTGTTTTTT.

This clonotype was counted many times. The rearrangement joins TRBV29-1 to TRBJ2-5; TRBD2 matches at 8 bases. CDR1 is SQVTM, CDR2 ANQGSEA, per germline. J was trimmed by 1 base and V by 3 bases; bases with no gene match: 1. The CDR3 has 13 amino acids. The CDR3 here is CSVEAGGQETQYF. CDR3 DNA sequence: TGCAGCGTTGAGGCGGGGGGCCAAGAGACCCAGTACTTC. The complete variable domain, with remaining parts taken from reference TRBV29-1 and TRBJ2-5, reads SAVISQKPSRDICQRGTSLTIQCQVDSQVTMMFWYRQQPGQSLTLIATANQGSEATYESGFVIDKFPISRPNLTFSTLTVSNMSPEDSSIYLCSVEAGGQETQYFGPGTRLLVL.

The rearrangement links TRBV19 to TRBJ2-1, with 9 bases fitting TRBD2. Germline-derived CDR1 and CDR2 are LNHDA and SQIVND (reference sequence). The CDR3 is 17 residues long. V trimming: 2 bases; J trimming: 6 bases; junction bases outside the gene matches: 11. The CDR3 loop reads CASSIPYGGRAGNEQFF. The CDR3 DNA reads TGTGCCAGTAGTATACCCTACGGCGGGAGGGCAGGCAATGAGCAGTTCTTC.

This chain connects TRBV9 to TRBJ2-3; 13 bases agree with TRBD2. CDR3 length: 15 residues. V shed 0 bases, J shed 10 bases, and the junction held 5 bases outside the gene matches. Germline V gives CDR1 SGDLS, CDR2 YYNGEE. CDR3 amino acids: CASSVAGTSGDPQYF. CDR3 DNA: TGTGCCAGCAGCGTAGCTGGGACTAGCGGGGATCCGCAGTATTTT. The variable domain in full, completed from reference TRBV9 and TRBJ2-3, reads DSGVTQTPKHLITATGQRVTLRCSPRSGDLSVYWYQQSLDQGLQFLIQYYNGEERAKGNILERFSAQQFPDLHSELNLSSLELGDSALYFCASSVAGTSGDPQYFGPGTRLTVL.

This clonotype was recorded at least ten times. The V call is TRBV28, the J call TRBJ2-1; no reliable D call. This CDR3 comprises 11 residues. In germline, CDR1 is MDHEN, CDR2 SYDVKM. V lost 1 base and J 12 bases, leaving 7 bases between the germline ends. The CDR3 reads CASSLFYGQFF. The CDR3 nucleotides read TGTGCCAGCAGTTTATTCTATGGGCAGTTCTTC.

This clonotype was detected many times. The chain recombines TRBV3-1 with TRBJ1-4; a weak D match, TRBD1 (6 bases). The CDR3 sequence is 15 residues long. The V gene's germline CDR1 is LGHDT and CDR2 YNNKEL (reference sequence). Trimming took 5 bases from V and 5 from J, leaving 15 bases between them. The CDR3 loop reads CASSFIGQKNEKLFF. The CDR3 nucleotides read TGTGCCAGCAGCTTCATCGGACAGAAGAATGAAAAACTGTTTTTT.

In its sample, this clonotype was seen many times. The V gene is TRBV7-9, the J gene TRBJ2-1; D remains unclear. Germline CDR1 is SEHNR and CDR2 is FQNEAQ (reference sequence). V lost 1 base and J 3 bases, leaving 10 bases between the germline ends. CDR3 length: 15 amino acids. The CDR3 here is CASSLGPVGYNEQFF. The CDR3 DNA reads TGTGCCAGCAGCTTAGGGCCAGTGGGCTACAATGAGCAGTTCTTC.

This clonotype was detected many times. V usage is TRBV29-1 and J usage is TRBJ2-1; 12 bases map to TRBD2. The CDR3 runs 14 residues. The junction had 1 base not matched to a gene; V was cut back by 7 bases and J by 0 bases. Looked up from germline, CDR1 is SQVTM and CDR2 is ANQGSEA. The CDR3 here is CSGLAGASYNEQFF. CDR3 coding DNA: TGCAGCGGACTAGCGGGGGCCTCCTACAATGAGCAGTTCTTC.

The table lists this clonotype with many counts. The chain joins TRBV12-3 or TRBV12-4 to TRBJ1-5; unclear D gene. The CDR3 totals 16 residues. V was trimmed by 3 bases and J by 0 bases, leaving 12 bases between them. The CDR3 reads CASSFWQSNSNQPQHF. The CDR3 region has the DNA TGTGCCAGCAGTTTCTGGCAGTCCAATAGCAATCAGCCCCAGCATTTT.